These 13 T cell receptor beta chains share one sample of origin, sequenced in a study of shared clonotypes between healthy human individuals. The method was immunoSEQ multiplex PCR; TCRdb's version includes in-frame clones alone and lacks a portion of them. The sample holds fewer than 550,000 clones, roughly 79% seen once. The specimen was PBMCs. The receptors were gathered from a woman between 40 and 55 years old in good health. Some clones in this sample may be carry-over from other donors' samples.

The chain couples TRBV10-3 to TRBJ2-7; weak D call: TRBD2 (7 bases). The germline V gene encodes CDR1 ENHRY and CDR2 SYGVKD. The CDR3 has 17 residues. Trimming took off 0 bases at V and 6 bases at J, with 21 bases between the two ends. In nucleotides, the CDR3 is TGTGCCATCAGTGAGTCGGGAGGGCAGGGGTCATTATCCGAGCAGTACTTC. Protein: CAISESGGQGSLSEQYF.

The chain carries TRBV7-2 and TRBJ1-2, with D perhaps matching TRBD1 (6 bases). This CDR3 comprises 15 residues. V was trimmed by 1 base and J by 5 bases, leaving 14 bases between them. Germline CDR1 reads SGHTA; CDR2 reads FQGNSA. The CDR3 region has the DNA TGTGCCAGCAGCTTAGTACAGGGCGGAGGATATGGCTACACCTTC. As protein: CASSLVQGGGYGYTF. Full variable domain (remainder filled in from reference TRBV7-2 and TRBJ1-2): GAGVSQSPSNKVTEKGKDVELRCDPISGHTALYWYRQSLGQGLEFLIYFQGNSAPDKSGLPSDRFSAERTGGSVSTLTIQRTQQEDSAVYLCASSLVQGGGYGYTFGSGTRLTVV.

The chain joins TRBV19 to TRBJ1-4, with D possibly being TRBD1 (5 bases). Trimming removed 3 bases at V and 5 bases at J, with 10 bases between. Germline values: CDR1 LNHDA, CDR2 SQIVND (reference sequence). This CDR3 is 14 amino acids long. The CDR3 DNA is TGTGCCAGTAGTATGTTGGGACTAAATGAAAAACTGTTTTTT. Translation: CASSMLGLNEKLFF.

This CDR3 reads CASSIGRVETQYF. The DNA of the CDR3 is TGTGCCAGTAGTATAGGCAGGGTGGAGACCCAGTACTTC. The rearrangement uses TRBV19 and TRBJ2-5, with D possibly matching TRBD1 (5 bases). Germline V gene lookup returns CDR1 LNHDA and CDR2 SQIVND (reference sequence). V lost 1 base to trimming and J lost 5 bases, with 8 bases between them. The CDR3 loop spans 13 amino acids.

This clone was observed a single time. The chain is built from TRBV7-2 and TRBJ1-5; D is unclear. With 2 bases removed from V and 3 bases from J, the gap between germline ends came to 14 bases. The V gene's germline CDR1 is SGHTA and CDR2 FQGNSA. This CDR3 spans 16 amino acids. CDR3 in DNA: TGTGCCAGCAGCTTATTTTCATCGGGTACCAATCAGCCCCAGCATTTT. Translation gives CASSLFSSGTNQPQHF. Full variable domain (missing parts from reference TRBV7-2 and TRBJ1-5): GAGVSQSPSNKVTEKGKDVELRCDPISGHTALYWYRQSLGQGLEFLIYFQGNSAPDKSGLPSDRFSAERTGGSVSTLTIQRTQQEDSAVYLCASSLFSSGTNQPQHFGDGTRLSIL.

The gene calls are TRBV10-3 and TRBJ1-4; D is unclear. Trimming left V 3 bases short and J 0 bases short, with 5 bases between. Looked up from germline, CDR1 is ENHRY and CDR2 is SYGVKD. CDR3 length: 14 amino acids. CDR3 bases: TGTGCCATCAGTGACCGATCAACTAATGAAAAACTGTTTTTT. As protein: CAISDRSTNEKLFF.

This clone was counted only a few times. In nucleotides, the CDR3 is TGTGCCAGCAGCTACCTGGGACAGGGAGTTGAAAAACTGTTTTTT. It codes for CASSYLGQGVEKLFF. The gene calls are TRBV7-9 and TRBJ1-4; 9 positions agree with TRBD1. Germline V gene data show CDR1 as SEHNR and CDR2 as FQNEAQ (reference sequence). J lost 7 bases, V lost 4 bases, and 7 bases had no gene match. The CDR3 is made up of 15 amino acids.

The chain joins TRBV5-4 to TRBJ2-7, with 10 bases identical to TRBD2. The CDR3 extends over 17 amino acids. The V gene end was trimmed by 4 bases and the J gene end by 5 bases; junction bases not matched to a gene: 15. Germline assignment: CDR1 SGHNT and CDR2 YYREEE (reference sequence). The CDR3 bases are TGTGCCAGCAGCCTGGCTAGCGGGAGCATGGCATCCCACGAGCAGTACTTC. Encoded protein: CASSLASGSMASHEQYF.

This sequence joins TRBV14 and TRBJ1-4; D not resolved. The V gene's germline CDR1 is SGHDN and CDR2 FVKESK. Trimming stripped 1 base from V and 7 bases from J, with 7 bases between. The CDR3 consists of 13 residues. CDR3 DNA: TGTGCCAGCAGCCAAGGCGGAAGTGAAAAACTGTTTTTT. Translated, it gives CASSQGGSEKLFF.

The V gene is TRBV10-3, the J gene TRBJ1-4; no reliable D call. Germline V CDR1 and CDR2: ENHRY, SYGVKD. Trimming stripped 6 bases from V and 0 bases from J, with 8 bases between. The CDR3 runs to 14 residues. The CDR3 nucleotides read TGTGCCATCAGCGCTACAGCAACTAATGAAAAACTGTTTTTT. As protein: CAISATATNEKLFF.

This clone was picked up a small number of times. The chain has TRBV7-2 and TRBJ2-2; D possibly corresponds to TRBD2 (5 bases). The V gene's germline CDR1 is SGHTA and CDR2 FQGNSA. V lost 5 bases and J 5 bases, leaving 12 bases between the germline ends. This CDR3 spans 14 amino acids. The CDR3 region is CASSPRGWTGELFF. DNA of the CDR3: TGTGCCAGCAGCCCCCGGGGATGGACCGGGGAGCTGTTTTTT. Filled out from reference TRBV7-2 and TRBJ2-2, the complete variable domain reads GAGVSQSPSNKVTEKGKDVELRCDPISGHTALYWYRQSLGQGLEFLIYFQGNSAPDKSGLPSDRFSAERTGGSVSTLTIQRTQQEDSAVYLCASSPRGWTGELFFGEGSRLTVL.

V usage is TRBV5-6 and J usage is TRBJ2-7; 10 bases fit TRBD1. This CDR3 region has 16 residues. Trimming cost V 3 bases and J 9 bases; bases outside gene matches: 15. Germline CDR1 reads SGHDT; CDR2 reads YYEEEE. The CDR3 DNA is TGTGCCAGCAGCTCCCTGGGGACAGGGGTCTCCTATGTGCAGTACTTC. Residues: CASSSLGTGVSYVQYF.

The gene calls are TRBV4-2 and TRBJ2-1; the D gene is possibly TRBD2 (6 bases). CDR1 is LGHNA, CDR2 YNFKEQ, per germline. Trimming removed 1 base at V and 3 bases at J, with 19 bases between. The CDR3 runs 18 residues. The CDR3 loop reads CASSQVKRVAHHYNEQFF. Written as DNA, the CDR3 is TGTGCCAGCAGCCAAGTAAAGCGGGTCGCCCACCACTACAATGAGCAGTTCTTC.